The sequence of this TCR beta chain was determined in a study of Graves' ophthalmopathy and Graves' hyperthyroidism. Turning to the study itself: Untreated patients at initial diagnosis provided peripheral blood. Points from the study as a whole: Blood samples also showed most expanded thyroid clonotypes exceeding 0.001 frequency.

The germline V and J ends were trimmed by 7 bases and 1 base, with 10 bases remaining between them. From germline, CDR1 is LNHDA and CDR2 SQIVND (reference sequence). This CDR3 spans 13 amino acids. Amplification of TCR beta CDR3 regions used RNA transcripts. First-round RT-PCR with HTBI primers preceded a second-round multiplex PCR. Each CDR3 protein is one row after TCRdb ran MiXCR on the multiplex PCR reads. The repertoire includes approximately 410,000 distinct CDR3 sequences, roughly 14% of them detected once, and roughly 7% sits in the top ten. In regard to this clonotype: What it recognizes is unknown.

Clinical symptoms, serum thyroxine, TRAb, thyroid ultrasound and orbital computed tomography determined diagnosis. Fresh peripheral blood (over 9.5 ml) yielded the PBMCs. V usage is TRBV19 and J usage is TRBJ1-1; perhaps TRBD1 as D (5 bases). This sequence was found in a woman aged 18-29 years with stable Graves' hyperthyroidism. The sequencing input was peripheral blood. The DNA of the CDR3 is TGTGCCAGTACGGGACGTTGGAACACTGAAGCTTTCTTT. Its translation: CASTGRWNTEAFF.